This TCR beta chain is from a study of cytomegalovirus exposure and HLA in healthy donors. Study results and limitations: There were 150 to 200 TCR beta chains listed as cytomegalovirus-associated. CMV serostatus was the sole immune exposure information available. The study assumed roughly uniform donor sequencing depth for presence/absence analyses. Later work found most CMV-associated TCR beta chains apparently HLA-restricted.

This clone was recorded only once. The antigen is not known. The CDR3 length is 14 residues. The V gene end was trimmed by 7 bases and the J gene end by 2 bases; junction bases not matched to a gene: 6. CDR1 MNHNS and CDR2 SASEGT come from the germline V gene. It was with 60 Vbeta and 13 Jbeta primers that the PCR ran. Produced via immunoSEQ multiplex PCR; TCRdb's table is partial and in-frame only. Among around 130,000 clones listed, 80% to 85% were seen once. This receptor was taken from a female donor in good health and CMV-seronegative. The sample was PBMCs. The chain is built from TRBV6-1 and TRBJ1-1; the match to TRBD1 covers 8 bases. The CDR3 loop is CASTGQGFNTEAFF. The DNA for the CDR3 is TGTGCCAGCACAGGACAGGGTTTCAACACTGAAGCTTTCTTT.